The present T cell receptor beta chain was sequenced within a study of multiple sclerosis patients with progressive multifocal leukoencephalopathy. Sequenced by immunoSEQ multiplex PCR; TCRdb stores in-frame clones only, minus some. The repertoire holds roughly 34,000 clones, with roughly nine tenths as singletons. The time point denotes: time of PML onset. The V segment lost 1 base and the J segment 3 bases; nucleotides outside the gene matches: 1. CDR3 length: 14 residues. CDR1 is LGHNA and CDR2 is YSLEER in the germline V gene. Study observations and caveats: TRBV and TRBJ usage showed no common pattern when PML developed.

On this clone: Its antigen is currently unknown.

This sample comprised PBMCs, obtained from a patient treated with natalizumab. This clonotype was obtained from a human donor with progressive multifocal leukoencephalopathy. The chain is built from TRBV4-3 and TRBJ1-1; 8 bases align to TRBD1. The CDR3 DNA is TGCGCCAGCAGCCAAGGACAGGGGTACACTGAAGCTTTCTTT. Translating it yields CASSQGQGYTEAFF.